This T cell receptor (beta chain) stems from a study of OX40 agonist ivuxolimab in advanced cancers. The assay was immunoSEQ multiplex PCR, and TCRdb's table has in-frame clones only and misses some. The table shows 50,000 to 75,000 clones, with around nine tenths occurring only once. CDR3 length equals 14 residues. Deletions cut 0 bases from V and 2 bases from J, with 6 bases between. CDR1 and CDR2 (germline): SGHTS, YDEGEE. The chain has TRBV5-8 and TRBJ2-4, with D unclear. The TCR comes from an adult with an advanced solid tumor such as melanoma, head and neck, liver or kidney cancer. Here the sequenced sample was CD4+ or CD8+ T cells sorted from blood, taken in a trial of the OX40 agonist ivuxolimab. DNA for the CDR3: TGTGCCAGCAGCTTGGAAGGGCCCAAAAACATTCAGTACTTC. Protein sequence: CASSLEGPKNIQYF.